What follows is one T cell receptor (beta chain) and its context. TCRdb's table, derived via immunoSEQ multiplex PCR, lists solely in-frame clones and lacks some. The table lists some 60,000 clones, roughly 90% of them singletons. These data are taken from a study of T cell changes during pregnancy in multiple sclerosis. V shed 0 bases and J 2 bases; nucleotides not matched to a gene: 10. Germline V gene sequence: CDR1 LGHNA, CDR2 YSLEER. This CDR3 spans 19 amino acids. The V and J genes are TRBV4-3 and TRBJ2-3; 11 nucleotides match TRBD2. Sequences were derived from peripheral blood, sampled before pregnancy. This TCR came from a female donor with multiple sclerosis, enrolled in a pregnancy study. The CDR3 sequence is CASSQDALAGGPFTDTQYF. The CDR3 DNA follows: TGCGCCAGCAGCCAAGATGCCCTAGCGGGGGGTCCCTTCACAGATACGCAGTATTTT.